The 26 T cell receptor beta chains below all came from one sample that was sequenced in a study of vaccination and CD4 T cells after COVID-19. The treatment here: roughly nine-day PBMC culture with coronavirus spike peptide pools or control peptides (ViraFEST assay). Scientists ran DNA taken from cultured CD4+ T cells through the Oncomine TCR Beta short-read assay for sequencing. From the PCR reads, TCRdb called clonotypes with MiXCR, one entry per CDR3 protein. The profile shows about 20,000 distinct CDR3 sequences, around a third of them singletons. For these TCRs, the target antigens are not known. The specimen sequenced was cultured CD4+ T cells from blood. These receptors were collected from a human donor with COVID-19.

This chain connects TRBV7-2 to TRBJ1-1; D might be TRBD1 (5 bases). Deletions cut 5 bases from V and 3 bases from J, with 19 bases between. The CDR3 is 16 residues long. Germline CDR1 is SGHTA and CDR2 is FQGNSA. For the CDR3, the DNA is TGTGCCAGCAGCCCGCGGGGACGGTTGGGGGACACTGAAGCTTTCTTT. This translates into CASSPRGRLGDTEAFF.

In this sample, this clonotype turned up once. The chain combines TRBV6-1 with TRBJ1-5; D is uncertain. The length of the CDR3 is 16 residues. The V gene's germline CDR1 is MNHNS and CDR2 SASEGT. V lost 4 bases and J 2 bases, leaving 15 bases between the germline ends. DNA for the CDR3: TGTGCCAGCAGTGGGGGAGGTGTGGGTCGCAATCAGCCCCAGCATTTT. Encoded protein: CASSGGGVGRNQPQHF.

CDR3 amino acids: CASSFAGGSYNEQFF. DNA of the CDR3: TGTGCCAGCAGCTTCGCGGGGGGCTCCTACAATGAGCAGTTCTTC. The rearrangement joins TRBV7-8 to TRBJ2-1, with TRBD2 matching 8 bases. The trim removed 3 bases at V and 0 bases at J, leaving 1 base unmatched. Germline CDR1 reads SGHVS; CDR2 reads FQNEAQ. CDR3 length: 15 amino acids. The variable domain in full, with the rest retrieved from reference TRBV7-8 and TRBJ2-1, is GAGVSQSPRYKVAKRGQDVALRCDPISGHVSLFWYQQALGQGPEFLTYFQNEAQLDKSGLPSDRFFAERPEGSVSTLKIQRTQQEDSAVYLCASSFAGGSYNEQFFGPGTRLTVL.

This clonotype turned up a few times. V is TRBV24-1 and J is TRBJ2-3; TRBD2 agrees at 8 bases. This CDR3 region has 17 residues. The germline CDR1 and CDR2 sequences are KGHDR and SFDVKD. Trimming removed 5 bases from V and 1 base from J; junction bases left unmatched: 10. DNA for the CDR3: TGTGCCACCAGTGGTCCGGGGGGGTTCGGGGGCACAGATACGCAGTATTTT. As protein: CATSGPGGFGGTDTQYF.

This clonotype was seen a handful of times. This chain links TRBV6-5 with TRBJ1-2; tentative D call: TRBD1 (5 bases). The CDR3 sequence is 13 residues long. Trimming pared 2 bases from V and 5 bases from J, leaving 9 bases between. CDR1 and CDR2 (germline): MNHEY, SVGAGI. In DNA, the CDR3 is TGTGCCAGCAGTTACGAGGGGAGGTATGGCTACACCTTC. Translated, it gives CASSYEGRYGYTF.

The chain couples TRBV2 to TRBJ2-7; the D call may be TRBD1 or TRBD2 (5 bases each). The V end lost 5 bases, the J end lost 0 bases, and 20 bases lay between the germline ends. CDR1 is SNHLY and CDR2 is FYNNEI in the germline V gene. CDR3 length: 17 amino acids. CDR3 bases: TGTGCCAGCAGTAGACAGTCCGGGACCCTGAGCTCCTACGAGCAGTACTTC. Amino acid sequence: CASSRQSGTLSSYEQYF.

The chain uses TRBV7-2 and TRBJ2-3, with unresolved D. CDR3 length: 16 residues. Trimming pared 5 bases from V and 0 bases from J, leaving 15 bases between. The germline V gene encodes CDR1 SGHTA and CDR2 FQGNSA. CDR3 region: CASSVLGRPSTDTQYF. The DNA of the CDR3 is TGTGCCAGCAGCGTATTGGGCCGGCCTAGCACAGATACGCAGTATTTT.

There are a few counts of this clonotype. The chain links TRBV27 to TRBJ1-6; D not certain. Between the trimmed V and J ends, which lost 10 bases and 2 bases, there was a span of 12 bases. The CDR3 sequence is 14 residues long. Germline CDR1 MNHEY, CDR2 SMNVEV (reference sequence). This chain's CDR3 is CATGGSTYNSPLHF. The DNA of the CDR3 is TGTGCCACCGGCGGGAGCACCTATAATTCACCCCTCCACTTT.

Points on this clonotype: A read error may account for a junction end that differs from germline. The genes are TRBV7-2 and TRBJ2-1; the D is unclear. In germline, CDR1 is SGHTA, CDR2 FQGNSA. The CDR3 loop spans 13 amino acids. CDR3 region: CASSLGSNNEQFF. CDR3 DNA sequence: TGCGCCAGCAGCTTGGGCAGCAACAATGAGCAGTTCTTC.

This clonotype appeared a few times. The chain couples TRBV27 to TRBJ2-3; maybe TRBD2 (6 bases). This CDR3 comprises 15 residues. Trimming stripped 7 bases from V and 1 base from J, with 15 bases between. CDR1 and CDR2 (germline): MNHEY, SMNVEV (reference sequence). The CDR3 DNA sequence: TGTGCCAGCACCTCTCCCTCGGGGGGCACAGATACGCAGTATTTT. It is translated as CASTSPSGGTDTQYF.

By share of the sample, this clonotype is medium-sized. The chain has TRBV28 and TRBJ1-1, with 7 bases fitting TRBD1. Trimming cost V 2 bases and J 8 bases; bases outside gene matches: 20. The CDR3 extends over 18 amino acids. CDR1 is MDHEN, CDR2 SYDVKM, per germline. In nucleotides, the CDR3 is TGTGCCAGCAGTTTAATGGCCACCTCGACAGGGTACTCCCCCGAAGCTTTCTTT. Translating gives CASSLMATSTGYSPEAFF.

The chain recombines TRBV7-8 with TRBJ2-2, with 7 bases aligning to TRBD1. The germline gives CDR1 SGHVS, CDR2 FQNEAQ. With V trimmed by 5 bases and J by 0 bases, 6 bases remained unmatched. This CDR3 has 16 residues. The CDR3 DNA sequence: TGTGCCAGCAGCACCCAACAGGGGACGAACACCGGGGAGCTGTTTTTT. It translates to CASSTQQGTNTGELFF. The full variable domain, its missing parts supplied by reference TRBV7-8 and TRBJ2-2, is GAGVSQSPRYKVAKRGQDVALRCDPISGHVSLFWYQQALGQGPEFLTYFQNEAQLDKSGLPSDRFFAERPEGSVSTLKIQRTQQEDSAVYLCASSTQQGTNTGELFFGEGSRLTVL.

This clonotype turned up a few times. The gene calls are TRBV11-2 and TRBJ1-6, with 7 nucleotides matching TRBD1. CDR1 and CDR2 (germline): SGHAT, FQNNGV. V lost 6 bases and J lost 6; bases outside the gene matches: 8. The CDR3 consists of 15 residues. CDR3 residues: CASRIPGTVNSPLHF. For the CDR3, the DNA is TGTGCCAGCAGAATTCCCGGGACAGTTAATTCACCCCTCCACTTT.

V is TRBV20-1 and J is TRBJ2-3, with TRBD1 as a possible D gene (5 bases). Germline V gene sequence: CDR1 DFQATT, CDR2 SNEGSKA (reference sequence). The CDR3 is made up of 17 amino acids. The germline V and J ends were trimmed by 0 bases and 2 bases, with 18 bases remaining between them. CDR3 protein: CSARDYRIEGPTDTQYF. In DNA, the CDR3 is TGCAGTGCTAGAGATTACAGGATCGAAGGTCCCACAGATACGCAGTATTTT.

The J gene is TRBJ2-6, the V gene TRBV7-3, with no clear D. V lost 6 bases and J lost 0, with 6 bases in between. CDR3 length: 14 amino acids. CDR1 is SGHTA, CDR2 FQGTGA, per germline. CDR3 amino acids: CASSPNSGANVLTF. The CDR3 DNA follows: TGTGCCAGCAGTCCTAACTCTGGGGCCAACGTCCTGACTTTC.

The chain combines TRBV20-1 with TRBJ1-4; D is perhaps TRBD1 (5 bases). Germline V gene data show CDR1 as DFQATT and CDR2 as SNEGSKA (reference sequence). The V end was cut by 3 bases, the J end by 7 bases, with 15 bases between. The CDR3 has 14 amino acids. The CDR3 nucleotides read TGCAGTGCTAGTGGGGGGGAGTATGGTGAAAAACTGTTTTTT. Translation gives CSASGGEYGEKLFF.

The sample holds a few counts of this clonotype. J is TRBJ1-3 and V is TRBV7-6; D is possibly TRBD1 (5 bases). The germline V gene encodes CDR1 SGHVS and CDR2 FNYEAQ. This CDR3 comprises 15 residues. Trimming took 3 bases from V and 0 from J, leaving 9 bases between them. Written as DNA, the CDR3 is TGTGCCAGCAGCTTGGGGGTCGACTCTGGAAACACCATATATTTT. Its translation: CASSLGVDSGNTIYF.

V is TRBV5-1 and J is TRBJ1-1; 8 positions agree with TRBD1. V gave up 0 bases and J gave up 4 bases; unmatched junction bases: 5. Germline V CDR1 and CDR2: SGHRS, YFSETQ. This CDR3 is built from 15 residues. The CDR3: CASSLDTGGGTEAFF. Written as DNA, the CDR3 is TGCGCCAGCAGCTTGGATACAGGGGGTGGCACTGAAGCTTTCTTT.

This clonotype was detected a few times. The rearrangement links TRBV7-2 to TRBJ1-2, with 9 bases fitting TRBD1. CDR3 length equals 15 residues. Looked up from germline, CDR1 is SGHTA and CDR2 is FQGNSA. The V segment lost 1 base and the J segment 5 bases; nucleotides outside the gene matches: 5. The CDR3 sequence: CASSLEGTGIYGYTF. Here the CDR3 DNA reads TGTGCCAGCAGCTTAGAAGGGACAGGGATTTATGGCTACACCTTC.

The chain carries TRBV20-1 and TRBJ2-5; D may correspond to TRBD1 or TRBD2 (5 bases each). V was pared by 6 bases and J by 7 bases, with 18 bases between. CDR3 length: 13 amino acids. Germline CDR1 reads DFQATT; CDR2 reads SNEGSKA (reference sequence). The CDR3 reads CSAPDGDGLTQYF. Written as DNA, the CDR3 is TGCAGTGCCCCGGACGGGGACGGGTTGACCCAGTACTTC.

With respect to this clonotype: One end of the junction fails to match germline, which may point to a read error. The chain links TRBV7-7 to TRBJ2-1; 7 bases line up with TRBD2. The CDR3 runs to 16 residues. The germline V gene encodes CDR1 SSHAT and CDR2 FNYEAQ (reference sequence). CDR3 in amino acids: CASSPTGGGGSNEQFF. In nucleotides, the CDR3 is TGTGCTAGCAGCCCCACCGGTGGCGGGGGTAGCAATGAGCAGTTCTTC.

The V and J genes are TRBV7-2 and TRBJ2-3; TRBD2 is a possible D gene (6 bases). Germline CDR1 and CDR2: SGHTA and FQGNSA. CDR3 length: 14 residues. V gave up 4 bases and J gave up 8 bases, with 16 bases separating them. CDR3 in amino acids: CASSSRGAGGTQYF. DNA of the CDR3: TGTGCCAGCAGCTCCCGCGGGGCGGGTGGTACGCAGTATTTT. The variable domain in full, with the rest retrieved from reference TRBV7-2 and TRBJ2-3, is GAGVSQSPSNKVTEKGKDVELRCDPISGHTALYWYRQSLGQGLEFLIYFQGNSAPDKSGLPSDRFSAERTGGSVSTLTIQRTQQEDSAVYLCASSSRGAGGTQYFGPGTRLTVL.

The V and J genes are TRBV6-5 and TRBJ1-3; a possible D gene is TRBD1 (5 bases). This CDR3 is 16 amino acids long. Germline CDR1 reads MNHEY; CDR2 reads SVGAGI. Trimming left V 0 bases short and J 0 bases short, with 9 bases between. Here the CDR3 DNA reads TGTGCCAGCAGTTACTCTGAGGGACTCTCTGGAAACACCATATATTTT. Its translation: CASSYSEGLSGNTIYF.

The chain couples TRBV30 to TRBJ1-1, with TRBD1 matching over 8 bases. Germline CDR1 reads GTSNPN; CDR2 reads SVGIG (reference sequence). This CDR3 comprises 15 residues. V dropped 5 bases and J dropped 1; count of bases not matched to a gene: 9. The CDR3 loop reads CAWGRQGLGNTEAFF. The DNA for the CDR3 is TGTGCCTGGGGACGACAGGGGCTAGGGAACACTGAAGCTTTCTTT.

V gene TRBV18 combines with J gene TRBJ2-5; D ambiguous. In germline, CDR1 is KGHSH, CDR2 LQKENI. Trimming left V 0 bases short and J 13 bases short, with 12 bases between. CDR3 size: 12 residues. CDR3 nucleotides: TGTGCCAGCTCACCACCTGGGGAATGGGCGTACTTC. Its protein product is CASSPPGEWAYF.

CDR3 loop: CASMRAGEYNEQFF. CDR3 DNA: TGTGCCAGCATGCGAGCGGGGGAGTACAATGAGCAGTTCTTC. This chain links TRBV6-1 with TRBJ2-1; 8 bases match TRBD2. This CDR3 region has 14 residues. The V gene's germline CDR1 is MNHNS and CDR2 SASEGT. The junction had 6 bases not matched to a gene; V was cut back by 7 bases and J by 4 bases.